This T cell receptor beta chain comes out of a study of T-cell reconstitution after alpha-beta-depleted transplantation in children. Molecular barcoding with unique molecular identifiers was used for the TCRbeta library. TCRdb used MiXCR to reprocess the PCR reads, holding one entry per CDR3 protein. The profile shows 450,000 to 500,000 distinct CDR3 sequences, around 13% of them singletons. There are 14 residues in the CDR3. CDR1 and CDR2 (germline): GTSNPN, SVGIG (reference sequence). V was cut by 4 bases and J by 0 bases, with 12 bases left in between. The receptor was derived from a human donor who donated a stem cell graft to a child with combined immunodeficiency. The chain joins TRBV30 to TRBJ1-1, with D unclear. Specimen: PBMCs from the stem cell graft donor, collected from the stem cell graft. CDR3 DNA: TGTGCCTGGATCAGGCAGTCCATGAACACTGAAGCTTTCTTT. As protein: CAWIRQSMNTEAFF.